These 5 T cell receptor beta chains came from one sample sequenced in a study of T cells after somatic rescue of genetic block. Sequenced by immunoSEQ multiplex PCR; TCRdb stores in-frame clones only, minus some. This sample has about 52,000 clones, with 90% to 96% found just once. The source material was peripheral blood mononuclear cells (PBMCs). The source is a child less than two years old.

The genes are TRBV28 and TRBJ2-7, with D possibly being TRBD1 (5 bases). The germline V gene encodes CDR1 MDHEN and CDR2 SYDVKM. The germline V and J ends were trimmed by 3 bases and 0 bases, with 12 bases remaining between them. The CDR3 sequence is 15 residues long. The CDR3 region is CASSFPLGHSYEQYF. CDR3 nucleotide sequence: TGTGCCAGCAGTTTCCCTCTCGGACACTCCTACGAGCAGTACTTC.

The chain uses TRBV4-2 and TRBJ2-3; 12 bases align to TRBD2. CDR1 and CDR2 from the germline V gene are LGHNA and YNFKEQ. The CDR3 contains 17 residues. The trim removed 1 base at V and 3 bases at J, leaving 5 bases unmatched. DNA for the CDR3: TGTGCCAGCAGCCAAGTTGAGACTAGCGGGAGAACAGATACGCAGTATTTT. This encodes CASSQVETSGRTDTQYF.

CDR3 region: CASSKVGSDTQYF. The CDR3 coding sequence is TGTGCCAGCAGCAAAGTAGGGTCAGATACGCAGTATTTT. The V call is TRBV21-1, the J call TRBJ2-3. TRBV21-1 is a pseudogene segment. The CDR3 runs 13 residues.

The chain is built from TRBV6-5 and TRBJ1-2; D is unresolved. The CDR3 runs 11 residues. Germline V gene sequence: CDR1 MNHEY, CDR2 SVGAGI. The V end was cut by 2 bases, the J end by 5 bases, with 3 bases between. The CDR3 loop is CASSYVYGYTF. For the CDR3, the DNA is TGTGCCAGCAGTTACGTGTATGGCTACACCTTC.

The V gene is TRBV10-3, the J gene TRBJ2-3, with 8 positions matching TRBD1. The CDR3 runs 14 residues. Losses at the gene ends were 6 bases for V and 4 bases for J; bases not matched to a gene: 6. CDR1 and CDR2 (germline): ENHRY, SYGVKD. CDR3 sequence (DNA): TGTGCCATCAGGGACAGGGTAATCGCAGATACGCAGTATTTT. Translation: CAIRDRVIADTQYF.